This TCR beta chain was profiled in a study of shared clonotypes between healthy human individuals. Study-wide results and limits: Richness estimates generally favored naive over memory subsets.

This clone was seen a single time. The target antigen is unknown. TCRdb keeps only in-frame clones here, not all; method: immunoSEQ multiplex PCR. This repertoire shows about 2 million clones, roughly 94% found once; its top ten account for roughly 0.13%. CD45RA+ naive and CD45RA-negative memory subsets were separated from CD4+ cells. Sample: naive CD4+ T cells sorted from blood. Subset here: CD45RA+ positively selected. The clonotype originates from a man aged 18 to 29 in good health.

This CDR3 is CASSVGFGREVSPLHF. The CDR3 coding sequence is TGTGCCAGCAGCGTAGGATTCGGCAGGGAGGTTTCACCCCTCCACTTT. The chain has TRBV9 and TRBJ1-6; D perhaps matches TRBD1 (5 bases). Trimming left V 0 bases short and J 9 bases short, with 16 bases between. The germline CDR1 and CDR2 sequences are SGDLS and YYNGEE. The CDR3 covers 16 residues.